A selection of T cell receptor beta chains follows, all from one sample in a study of shared clonotypes between healthy human individuals. The protocol was immunoSEQ multiplex PCR, while the TCRdb copy is restricted to in-frame clones and leaves out a portion. This table has 950,000 to 1,100,000 clones, approximately 76% appearing once. Sequencing was done on a sample of memory CD4+ T cells sorted from blood. These receptors were taken from a man aged 18-30 years in good health. The CDR3 runs from the conserved cysteine through the conserved F or W. Fields, in order: D gene, J gene, V gene, clone size, CDR3 protein, CDR3 DNA. The D gene is left open where the match is weak. The size entry is marked missing in some rows and otherwise reads once, few, many or a size class.

-,TRBJ1-5,TRBV11-2,-,CASSLQGQQPQHF,TGTGCCAGCAGCTTACAGGGTCAACAGCCCCAGCATTTT
TRBD2,TRBJ2-1,TRBV30,many,CAWRGGLANYNEQFF,TGTGCCTGGAGGGGGGGACTAGCGAACTACAATGAGCAGTTCTTC
-,TRBJ1-3,TRBV7-2,-,CASSLAAGSGNTIYF,TGTGCCAGCAGCCTCGCGGCCGGCTCTGGAAACACCATATATTTT
TRBD2,TRBJ2-2,TRBV7-9,-,CASSFRTSGANTGELFF,TGTGCCAGCAGCTTCCGGACTAGCGGAGCGAACACCGGGGAGCTGTTTTTT
-,TRBJ2-7,TRBV5-4,many,CASSSGVQPGEQYF,TGTGCCAGCAGCTCTGGGGTGCAACCCGGCGAGCAGTACTTC
-,TRBJ2-7,TRBV13,once,CASSFGGRVFEQYF,TGTGCCAGCAGCTTTGGGGGAAGGGTTTTCGAGCAGTACTTC
-,TRBJ1-1,TRBV6-6,many,CASSDSPNTEAFF,TGTGCCAGCAGTGACAGCCCGAACACTGAAGCTTTCTTT
-,TRBJ1-1,TRBV15,few,CATSRAFGSRRMGTEAFF,TGTGCCACCAGCAGGGCTTTCGGGTCCCGTAGAATGGGGACTGAAGCTTTCTTT
-,TRBJ2-2,TRBV5-1,-,CASSPRGGTPGELFF,TGCGCCAGCAGCCCCAGGGGTGGCACTCCCGGGGAGCTGTTTTTT
TRBD1,TRBJ1-4,TRBV5-1,once,CASSSTGFREKLFF,TGCGCCAGCAGCTCGACAGGGTTTCGTGAAAAACTGTTTTTT
-,TRBJ2-1,TRBV14,-,CASPRDNEQFF,TGTGCCAGCCCCAGGGACAATGAGCAGTTCTTC
TRBD1,TRBJ2-5,TRBV5-1,few,CASSFGTVGETQYF,TGCGCCAGCAGCTTTGGGACAGTAGGAGAGACCCAGTACTTC
-,TRBJ2-1,TRBV7-8,few,CASSLVLGQQFF,TGTGCCAGCAGCTTAGTTCTGGGGCAGCAGTTCTTC
-,TRBJ2-5,TRBV6-5,-,CASSYSLGETQYF,TGTGCCAGCAGTTACAGCCTGGGCGAGACCCAGTACTTC
TRBD1,TRBJ1-1,TRBV2,many,CASREQGEAEAFF,TGTGCCAGCAGGGAACAGGGGGAAGCTGAAGCTTTCTTT
-,TRBJ1-2,TRBV30,-,CAWSVARQGPYGYTF,TGTGCCTGGAGTGTTGCTCGCCAGGGCCCCTATGGCTACACCTTC